Given below is one T cell receptor beta chain in context. The antigen remains undetermined. The PCR contained 60 Vbeta and 13 Jbeta primers. The table came from immunoSEQ multiplex PCR; TCRdb's copy has only in-frame clones and leaves some out. The table has over 85,000 clones, approximately 7.6% seen once. The CDR3 covers 16 residues. CDR1 and CDR2 (germline): KGHSH, LQKENI. V lost 3 bases and J lost 3; bases outside the gene matches: 7. The record originates from a study of cytomegalovirus exposure and HLA in healthy donors. Overall study findings and caveats: Most observed TCR sequences were rare, whereas some public TCRs were detected in many donors.

This TCR derives from a man aged 45-65 years in good health and CMV-seronegative. The chain combines TRBV18 with TRBJ1-3; TRBD1 matches 8 bases. The sample consisted of PBMCs. CDR3 loop: CASSPSGQGNGNTIYF. In DNA form, the CDR3 reads TGTGCCAGCTCACCTTCCGGACAGGGCAATGGAAACACCATATATTTT.